This entry concerns a single T cell receptor (beta chain). The antigen remains undetermined. This record comes from a study of beta chain features in type 1 diabetes. Broader study findings: Comparison showed that naive, central memory and Treg TCRB repertoires appeared more similar among patients than among healthy donors.

From germline, CDR1 is MDHEN and CDR2 SYDVKM. CDR3 length: 12 amino acids. V gave up 7 bases and J gave up 7 bases, with 11 bases separating them. The authors reverse transcribed all of the isolated RNA, so sequencing captured expressed TCRB transcripts. Some clones are missing from TCRdb's copy, which holds only in-frame ones; the method was immunoSEQ multiplex PCR. Here the sample spans 450,000 to 550,000 clones, approximately 30% being singletons. The sequenced sample consisted of naive CD4+ T cells from blood. This clonotype originated in a man aged 18-30 years in good health. The chain is built from TRBV28 and TRBJ1-5; D unclear. The CDR3, as DNA: TGTGCCAGCACTCTCTACAGACAGCCCCAGCATTTT. Amino acid sequence: CASTLYRQPQHF.